The clone carrying this TCR beta chain was seen at least ten times. The sample originates from a study of low-dose radiotherapy and immunotherapy resistance in tumors. About the research overall: Over 26 weeks, cohort 2 got 1 Gy every two weeks, reaching 13 Gy. Each patient was administered nivolumab intravenously at 240 mg, which was a flat dose, every two weeks, along with intravenous ipilimumab at 1 mg/kg every six weeks.

Covering alpha and beta chains, TRAV- and TRBV-specific primers were used for the first-strand cDNA. TCRs underwent 20 PCR cycles of amplification with a constant-region primer and V-primer adapter. Via MiXCR, TCRdb re-called the reads, giving one row per CDR3 protein. This table has about 100,000 distinct CDR3 sequences, roughly 20% appearing once. Time point: after trial treatment. Sample treatment: LDRT plus nivolumab, ipilimumab, low-dose cyclophosphamide and aspirin (RACIN trial). Patients who could take part had advanced solid tumors with no tumor-infiltrating lymphocytes. Unmatched junction bases numbered 5, after V lost 1 base and J lost 10 bases. This CDR3 comprises 15 residues. The germline gives CDR1 SGHAT, CDR2 FQNNGV.

The starting material was PBMCs, obtained after low-dose radiotherapy plus immunotherapy. The V and J genes are TRBV11-2 and TRBJ1-6; 9 bases agree with TRBD1. The sequence came from a male donor with prostate cancer. The CDR3 loop is CASSLAQGAWSPLHF. Here the CDR3 DNA reads TGTGCCAGCAGCTTAGCACAGGGGGCTTGGTCACCCCTCCACTTT.